This TCR beta chain was found in a study of post-analysis software for immune sequencing data. In the study overall: Progressive-relapsing, secondary progressive and relapsing-remitting multiple sclerosis were among the disease courses included. Study-wide points: Controls had significantly higher normalized Chao1 diversity than multiple sclerosis patients. About five TRBV segments, including TRBV5-6, TRBV5-1 and TRBV20-1, were more frequent in patients than controls. By F measure, samples from a shared preparation batch strongly co-clustered.

CDR3 length: 13 amino acids. From germline, CDR1 is SGHRS and CDR2 YFSETQ. V trimming: 3 bases; J trimming: 5 bases; junction bases outside the gene matches: 1. This clonotype was detected only once. Its antigen is unidentified. Incorporated into the TCR beta cDNA libraries were unique molecular identifiers, which served to reduce PCR and sequencing biases. TCRdb reprocessed the PCR reads via MiXCR and lists one record per CDR3 protein. The sample yields hundreds of thousands of distinct CDR3 sequences, about a third seen once. The sequence was collected from a girl between 10 and 17 years old with multiple sclerosis. Sequences were obtained from blood. The rearrangement joins TRBV5-1 to TRBJ2-2; 7 nucleotides align to TRBD1. This CDR3 is CASSSGQTGELFF. In nucleotides, the CDR3 is TGCGCCAGCAGCTCGGGACAGACCGGGGAGCTGTTTTTT.